Listed below are T cell receptor beta chains from one sample, sequenced in a study of blood T cell repertoires in COVID-19. TCRdb's table, derived via immunoSEQ multiplex PCR, lists solely in-frame clones and lacks some. The data contain about 54,000 clones, over 75% of them singletons. The sequencing input was peripheral blood. The receptors were gathered from a man aged 50-60 years with active COVID-19. Each CDR3 is given with its conserved first and last residue. A D gene is named only where the DNA matches it firmly. Clone size is stated in some rows and not others, as once, few, many or a class when expanded.

V gene,clone size,D gene,J gene,CDR3 DNA,CDR3 protein
TRBV5-1,NA,TRBD1,TRBJ1-2,TGCGCCAGCAGCTTGGGACAGGGGGAGCCCTATGGCTACACCTTC,CASSLGQGEPYGYTF
TRBV30,once,TRBD1,TRBJ2-7,TGTGCCTGGAGGACAGGGGTTGAGCAGTACTTC,CAWRTGVEQYF
TRBV9,NA,TRBD1,TRBJ2-4,TGTGCCAGCAGCGAGGGACAGGGGGCTGTTGCCAAAAACATTCAGTACTTC,CASSEGQGAVAKNIQYF
TRBV28,NA,NA,TRBJ1-1,TGTGCCAGCAGTCCGGGATCCCACACTGAAGCTTTCTTT,CASSPGSHTEAFF
TRBV19,NA,TRBD1,TRBJ2-3,TGTGCCAGTAGTATAGGTGCAGGGGGAAGAGGAGATACGCAGTATTTT,CASSIGAGGRGDTQYF
TRBV18,NA,TRBD2,TRBJ2-3,TGTGCCAGCTCGCGGGACTACTACACAGATACGCAGTATTTT,CASSRDYYTDTQYF
TRBV29-1,NA,NA,TRBJ2-2,TGCAGCGTTGTCAGGGGTTTCACCGGGGAGCTGTTTTTT,CSVVRGFTGELFF
TRBV7-2,NA,NA,TRBJ1-2,TGTGCCAGTCAACAGGGTAACTATGGCTACACCTTC,CASQQGNYGYTF
TRBV5-6,NA,NA,TRBJ2-5,TGTGCCAGCAGCTTCTACGGGACTTCACAAGAGACCCAGTACTTC,CASSFYGTSQETQYF
TRBV5-1,many,NA,TRBJ1-3,TGCGCCAGCAGCTTGCGAGAGGGTGGAAACACCATATATTTT,CASSLREGGNTIYF
TRBV28,NA,NA,TRBJ1-1,TGTGCCAGCAGTTTATGGGCCGCGGCCGTTTCCACTGAAGCTTTCTTT,CASSLWAAAVSTEAFF
TRBV29-1,NA,NA,TRBJ1-2,TGCAGCGTTGATCTAGGCTATGGCTACACCTTC,CSVDLGYGYTF
TRBV6-6,NA,NA,TRBJ2-2,TGTGCCAGCAGTTACGGGCGGGGTAACACCGGGGAGCTGTTTTTT,CASSYGRGNTGELFF
TRBV4-3,NA,TRBD2,TRBJ2-7,TGCGCCAGCAGCCCCGGGACTAGCGGCCTCAAAGGCTACGAGCAGTACTTC,CASSPGTSGLKGYEQYF
TRBV7-3,NA,TRBD2,TRBJ2-5,TGTGCCAGCAGCCGAACCGGGACTAGCGGGCTCCAAGAGACCCAGTACTTC,CASSRTGTSGLQETQYF
TRBV28,NA,NA,TRBJ1-2,TGTGCCAGCAGGTTGGAGGGCAGGGTGGGGTATGGCTACACCTTC,CASRLEGRVGYGYTF
TRBV5-6,NA,TRBD2,TRBJ2-7,TGTGCCAGCAGCTTGACTAGCGGGGTATACGAGCAGTACTTC,CASSLTSGVYEQYF
TRBV27,NA,NA,TRBJ1-4,TGTGCCAGCAGTTTAATGATAGGGGCTGAAAAACTGTTTTTT,CASSLMIGAEKLFF
TRBV5-5,NA,TRBD2,TRBJ2-3,TGTGCCAGCAGCTCCGGACTAGCGGGGAGCACAGATACGCAGTATTTT,CASSSGLAGSTDTQYF
TRBV25-1,few,TRBD2,TRBJ2-3,TGTGCCAGCAGTTCCCGGGCTAGCGGGGGCACAGATACGCAGTATTTT,CASSSRASGGTDTQYF
TRBV5-1,NA,TRBD2,TRBJ2-3,TGCGCCAGCCGGACTAGCGAAAGCACAGATACGCAGTATTTT,CASRTSESTDTQYF
TRBV14,NA,NA,TRBJ1-2,TGTGCCAGCAGCGCCGACAGAATCTATGGCTACACCTTC,CASSADRIYGYTF
TRBV6-2/TRBV6-3,NA,TRBD1,TRBJ1-5,TGTGCCAGCAGTCCCAACTTTCTGAGACAGGGGGGTTGGGGCAATCAGCCCCAGCATTTT,CASSPNFLRQGGWGNQPQHF
TRBV14,NA,TRBD2,TRBJ2-1,TGTGCCAGCAGCCCTGGACTAGCGGGAGGGGACAATGAGCAGTTCTTC,CASSPGLAGGDNEQFF
TRBV2,NA,NA,TRBJ1-4,TGTGCCAGCAGTCTGAGACGGAGTCGTAATGAAAAACTGTTTTTT,CASSLRRSRNEKLFF
TRBV7-2,NA,NA,TRBJ2-1,TGTGCCAGCAGCACCAGGCGTGGTGGGCAGTTCTTC,CASSTRRGGQFF
TRBV11-2,NA,TRBD1,TRBJ2-5,TGTGCCAGCAGCTTATCCGGACAGGGATGGCAAGAGACCCAGTACTTC,CASSLSGQGWQETQYF